Shown below are 15 T cell receptor beta chains from a single sample sequenced in a study of CD8+CD57+ T cells in acquired aplastic anemia. CD8+CD57+ cell expansion had been shown by flow cytometry in patients chosen for sequencing. It was genomic DNA that served as the template for profiling TCR beta VDJ and CDR3. TCRdb analysed the reads with MiXCR anew, one entry per CDR3 protein. The sample includes fewer than 250,000 distinct CDR3 sequences, 40% to 60% of them seen just once. The sequenced sample consisted of sorted CD4+, CD8+, or CD8+CD57+ T cells (not recorded which) from PBMCs. The receptors were gathered from a human donor with aplastic anemia.

The chain's CDR3 is CASSRTGASGAFF. DNA of the CDR3: TGTGCCAGCAGCCGGACAGGGGCCTCGGGAGCTTTCTTT. The chain joins TRBV7-2 to TRBJ1-1; 9 bases line up with TRBD1. The germline gives CDR1 SGHTA, CDR2 FQGNSA. Trimming removed 5 bases from V and 10 bases from J; junction bases left unmatched: 8. This CDR3 has 13 amino acids.

The sample holds many counts of this clonotype. The chain links TRBV19 to TRBJ2-7, with D maybe TRBD1 (6 bases). V lost 7 bases to trimming and J lost 6 bases, with 19 bases between them. CDR3 length equals 14 residues. Per the germline V gene, CDR1 is LNHDA and CDR2 is SQIVND (reference sequence). The CDR3 bases are TGTGCCAGTACCCCGAACAGGGTCTCTCTCGAGCAGTACTTC. The encoded protein is CASTPNRVSLEQYF.

This sequence joins TRBV7-3 and TRBJ2-5; D perhaps matches TRBD1 (5 bases). Trimming removed 6 bases at V and 9 bases at J, with 17 bases between. The CDR3 is made up of 13 amino acids. Germline-derived CDR1 and CDR2 are SGHTA and FQGTGA. The CDR3, as DNA: TGTGCCAGCAGTGGGTGGGGCAATCAGCCCCAGTACTTC. Protein: CASSGWGNQPQYF. Combining the CDR3 with reference TRBV7-3 and TRBJ2-5 gives the whole variable domain GAGVSQTPSNKVTEKGKYVELRCDPISGHTALYWYRQSLGQGPEFLIYFQGTGAADDSGLPNDRFFAVRPEGSVSTLKIQRTERGDSAVYLCASSGWGNQPQYFGPGTRLLVL.

This clonotype was observed many times. The CDR3 DNA reads as TGCAGCGTCGGGACAGGGGGCATGTCGGAGACCCAGTACTTC. Its translation: CSVGTGGMSETQYF. The genes are TRBV29-1 and TRBJ2-5; 12 bases are a match to TRBD1. The CDR3 runs to 14 residues. Germline trimming cut 6 bases from V and 5 bases from J; bases unmatched to any gene: 7. Germline CDR1 is SQVTM and CDR2 is ANQGSEA.

The chain is built from TRBV15 and TRBJ2-3, with 11 bases matching TRBD2. V was clipped by 1 base and J by 4 bases; unmatched bases: 4. This CDR3 has 16 residues. Germline V gene data show CDR1 as LNHNV and CDR2 as YYDKDF (reference sequence). CDR3 loop: CATSRVAGGMADTQYF. CDR3 DNA sequence: TGTGCCACCAGCAGAGTAGCGGGGGGGATGGCAGATACGCAGTATTTT.

Only a few counts were recorded for this clonotype. This sequence joins TRBV10-3 and TRBJ2-3; D tentatively reads TRBD1 or TRBD2 (5 bases each). V was trimmed by 6 bases and J by 1 base, leaving 8 bases between them. CDR3 length equals 13 residues. The germline gives CDR1 ENHRY, CDR2 SYGVKD. The CDR3 nucleotides are TGTGCCATCAGGCAGGGAGGCACAGATACGCAGTATTTT. As protein: CAIRQGGTDTQYF.

V gene TRBV7-3 combines with J gene TRBJ2-7, with D possibly TRBD1 on 6 matching bases. CDR1 is SGHTA, CDR2 FQGTGA, per germline. Trimming took off 1 base at V and 3 bases at J, with 16 bases between the two ends. This CDR3 is built from 16 residues. The CDR3, as DNA: TGTGCCAGCAGCTTAATAGGGACACAGGACAACTACGAGCAGTACTTC. Residues: CASSLIGTQDNYEQYF.

V usage is TRBV10-2 and J usage is TRBJ1-2; 9 nucleotides line up with TRBD1. The CDR3 consists of 14 residues. CDR1 and CDR2 from the germline V gene are WSHSY and SAAADI. V gave up 5 bases and J gave up 6 bases; unmatched junction bases: 7. DNA for the CDR3: TGCGCCAGCAGTTCGGGGACAGGGTCGAATGGCTACACCTTC. This translates into CASSSGTGSNGYTF.

In this sample, this clonotype turned up once. This chain connects TRBV29-1 to TRBJ1-4; the match to TRBD1 covers 8 bases. The CDR3 is 13 residues long. From germline, CDR1 is SQVTM and CDR2 ANQGSEA. After removal of 7 bases from V and 4 bases from J, the junction contained 5 bases not matched to a gene. CDR3 nucleotide sequence: TGCAGCGCTAGGACAGGGATTAATGAAAAACTGTTTTTT. It codes for CSARTGINEKLFF. The whole variable domain, filled in from reference TRBV29-1 and TRBJ1-4, reads SAVISQKPSRDICQRGTSLTIQCQVDSQVTMMFWYRQQPGQSLTLIATANQGSEATYESGFVIDKFPISRPNLTFSTLTVSNMSPEDSSIYLCSARTGINEKLFFGSGTQLSVL.

This clonotype was recorded at least ten times. J is TRBJ2-7 and V is TRBV29-1; 10 bases map to TRBD1. V was pared by 2 bases and J by 5 bases, with 6 bases of the junction left unmatched. CDR1 and CDR2 (germline): SQVTM, ANQGSEA. The CDR3 is 14 amino acids. The CDR3 DNA reads TGCAGCGTTGAATTGACAGGGGGCGGGGACGAGCAGTACTTC. Its translation is CSVELTGGGDEQYF.

This clonotype showed up many times. One end of the junction varies from germline; a read error may be responsible. The gene calls are TRBV5-1 and TRBJ1-5; D possibly corresponds to TRBD1 (6 bases). CDR1 and CDR2 (germline): SGHRS, YFSETQ. The CDR3 loop spans 15 amino acids. Here the CDR3 reads CASSLEGGENQAQHF. The CDR3 coding sequence is TGCGCCAGCAGCTTGGAAGGGGGGGAGAATCAGGCCCAGCATTTT.

V is TRBV14 and J is TRBJ1-1; weak D call: TRBD1 (6 bases). The CDR3 is 14 amino acids. V was shortened by 7 bases and J by 8 bases, with 20 bases between the two germline ends. The germline V gene has CDR1 SGHDN and CDR2 FVKESK. Here the CDR3 reads CASTLGRGTLEAFF. CDR3 DNA: TGTGCCAGCACGCTCGGGAGGGGGACTTTAGAAGCTTTCTTT.

Comment on this clonotype: Just one base apart from a much larger clone, this may be a read error. The chain has TRBV7-3 and TRBJ1-2; TRBD1 is a possible D gene (5 bases). The CDR3 length is 15 residues. Germline V lookup: CDR1 SGHTA, CDR2 FQGTGA. The CDR3 DNA sequence: TGCGCCAGCAGCCATTCCGACAGCGCCCGCTATGGCTACGCCTTC. As protein: CASSHSDSARYGYAF.

In the case of this clonotype: A much more abundant neighbour one base away suggests this may be a read error. V gene TRBV28 combines with J gene TRBJ2-6, with D perhaps matching TRBD1 or TRBD2 (6 bases each). CDR3 length: 12 residues. The V gene's germline CDR1 is MDHEN and CDR2 SYDVKM. The DNA of the CDR3 is TGTGCCAGCAGGTCGGGGGCCAACGTCCTGGCTTTC. Translating it yields CASRSGANVLAF.

This clonotype has just a few counts. This may be a read error, as it is one base from a much larger clone. The chain couples TRBV20-1 to TRBJ2-7, with 7 bases fitting TRBD2. CDR1 and CDR2 from the germline V gene are DFQATT and SNEGSKA (reference sequence). There are 15 residues in the CDR3. CDR3 amino acids: CSAQASGYSSCEQYF. In DNA form, the CDR3 reads TGCAGTGCTCAGGCTAGCGGCTACAGCTCCTGCGAGCAGTACTTC.